This T cell receptor beta chain was identified during a study of blood T cell repertoires in COVID-19. The participants were between about 18 and 90 years old and came from under 25 US areas. In the authors' methods: Nucleated cell number was recorded as an estimate derived from reference gene primer amplification. Using immunoSEQ multiplex PCR, the repertoire was profiled, and TCRdb retains in-frame clones only, with some absent. Clone size and V and J calls were adopted from that table, with D and trimming inferred from the DNA. The repertoire holds roughly 430,000 clones, approximately 88% seen once, with over 2% in the top ten. The CDR3 is 13 amino acids. Per the germline V gene, CDR1 is LNHDA and CDR2 is SQIVND (reference sequence). V lost 3 bases to trimming and J lost 6 bases; unmatched junction nucleotides: 5.

V is TRBV19 and J is TRBJ2-7; 7 bases align to TRBD2. The sequence was obtained from a woman between 35 and 50 years old with acute COVID-19. The sequenced sample was PBMCs or T cells enriched from blood (not recorded which). The CDR3 DNA reads as TGTGCCAGTAGTATGGGGCTAGCGGTCGAGCAGTACTTC. Protein sequence: CASSMGLAVEQYF.